This T cell receptor (beta chain) was profiled in a study of T cell repertoires in cytomegalovirus infection. Whole-study context: Public TCR beta signatures marked donors with CMV infection and the matching HLA. The study's findings and limits: CMV-specific TCR beta clonotypes restricted by HLA-C were the ones dominating the ex vivo response. Of the TCR beta families, the public ones yielded a cumulative frequency that identified carriers of CMV plus the relevant HLA.

TCRdb independently ran MiXCR on the reads; one entry per CDR3 protein. The sample yields more than 250,000 distinct CDR3 sequences, around 25% seen once. Germline CDR1 DFQATT, CDR2 SNEGSKA (reference sequence). Losses at the gene ends were 3 bases for V and 5 bases for J; bases not matched to a gene: 7. The CDR3 loop spans 15 amino acids. Concerning this clonotype: Its antigen remains unknown.

The sample was cultured PBMCs, taken from culture after CMV antigen stimulation. V and J are TRBV20-1 and TRBJ2-3; 11 bases match TRBD2. The clonotype was recovered from a human donor in good health (CMV status not recorded). Some clones in this sample may be carry-over from other donors' samples. The CDR3 sequence: CSARMLAGGLDTQYF. The DNA of the CDR3 is TGCAGTGCTAGGATGCTAGCGGGAGGTTTAGATACGCAGTATTTT.